Sequencing of this T cell receptor beta chain was carried out in a study of T cell clonotyping in hematopoietic cell transplantation. As for time point: recipient sample about 28 days before transplant, after cytoreduction. This CDR3 is 15 amino acids long. CDR1 is SGHRS, CDR2 YFSETQ, per germline. V lost 0 bases and J lost 1, with 10 bases in between. Generated by immunoSEQ multiplex PCR, the TCRdb table keeps only in-frame clones and is missing some. The sample contains some 40,000 clones, around 85% of which appear only once. The J gene is TRBJ1-2, the V gene TRBV5-1; a possible D gene is TRBD1 (6 bases). This sequence was found in a man aged 55 to 69 with acute myeloid leukemia. Some clones in this sample may be carry-over from other donors' samples. Here the sequenced sample was peripheral blood mononuclear cells, taken before stem cell transplant. The DNA for the CDR3 is TGCGCCAGCAGCTTGGACGGGGGCTTTAACTATGGCTACACCTTC. Protein sequence: CASSLDGGFNYGYTF.